This T cell receptor (beta chain) originates from a study of metastatic and nonmetastatic thyroid tumors. The overall study: A comparison of repertoires was made across blood and tumor or nodule tissue from malignant and benign thyroid patients. General study findings and limits: Reports indicated that malignant thyroid tumors showed significantly higher TCR beta diversity than benign nodules did, in blood and tumor.

In its sample, this clone was seen a few times. Its antigen is as yet unknown. Authors' analysis steps: Clinicopathological groups of papillary thyroid cancer showed CDR3 differences that were used to build a distant-metastasis classifier. Through MiXCR, TCRdb re-clonotyped the PCR reads. For this entry, the V and J calls and clone size follow TCRdb and not the study's own pipeline. The repertoire holds 35,000 to 50,000 clones, with more than 25% as singletons. The V and J ends lost 3 bases and 1 base respectively, with 4 bases between them. Germline loops: CDR1 MDHEN, CDR2 SYDVKM. This CDR3 has 12 residues. All patients reached thyroid surgery having received no treatment beforehand.

The sequence came from a male donor with papillary thyroid cancer or a benign thyroid nodule (not recorded which). Some clones in this sample may be carry-over from other donors' samples. V is TRBV28 and J is TRBJ2-7; D gene unclear. The sequencing sample was made of blood. The CDR3 coding sequence is TGTGCCAGCAGTTTCAGTTCCTACGAGCAGTACTTC. Its protein is CASSFSSYEQYF.